Listed here is a single T cell receptor beta chain. The antigen remains undetermined. One end of the junction does not line up with germline, which may come from a read error. CDR1 and CDR2 (germline): SGHAT, FQNNGV. This CDR3 region has 12 residues. This entry is derived from a study of T cells in Graves' hyperthyroidism and ophthalmopathy. Study observations and caveats: The model forecast ophthalmopathy, anticipating it by a median around 6.4 months before onset.

RNA transcripts were the template for amplifying TCR beta CDR3 regions. The TCR CDR3 was amplified in a first-round RT-PCR using the HTBI primer set. TCRdb analysed the multiplex PCR reads with MiXCR anew, one entry per CDR3 protein. In the table there are fewer than 650,000 distinct CDR3 sequences, 11% to 15% of which are singletons. A Clinical Activity Score of at least 3, a NOSPECS grade of at least 4 and a duration under 3 months were recorded in the ophthalmopathy patients. PBMCs were collected from an approximately 9.5 ml volume of fresh peripheral blood. Sequenced sample: blood. The rearrangement links TRBV11-2 to TRBJ2-2, with D possibly TRBD2 on 5 matching bases. The TCR sequence derives from a woman between 18 and 29 years old with Graves' ophthalmopathy. CDR3 nucleotides: TGTGCCTGCAGCTTAGCGTCAGGGGAGCTGTTTTTT. This gives the protein CACSLASGELFF.